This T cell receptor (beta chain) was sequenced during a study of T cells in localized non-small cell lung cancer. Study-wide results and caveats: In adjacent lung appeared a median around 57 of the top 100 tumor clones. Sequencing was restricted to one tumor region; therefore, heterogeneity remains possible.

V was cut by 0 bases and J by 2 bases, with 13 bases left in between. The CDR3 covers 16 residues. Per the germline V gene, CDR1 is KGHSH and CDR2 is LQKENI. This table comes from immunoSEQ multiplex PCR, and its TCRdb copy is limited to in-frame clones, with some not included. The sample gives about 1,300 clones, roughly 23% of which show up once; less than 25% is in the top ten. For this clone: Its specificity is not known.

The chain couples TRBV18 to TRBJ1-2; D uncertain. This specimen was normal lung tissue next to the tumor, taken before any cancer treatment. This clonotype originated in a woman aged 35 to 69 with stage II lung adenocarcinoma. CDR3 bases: TGTGCCAGCTCACCACCGTTCGCCCATCCCAACTATGGCTACACCTTC. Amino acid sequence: CASSPPFAHPNYGYTF.